A single sample gave rise to the 9 T cell receptor beta chains below, sequenced in a study of cytomegalovirus exposure and HLA in healthy donors. In the PCR, 60 Vbeta and 13 Jbeta primers were used. Libraries were prepared by immunoSEQ multiplex PCR; TCRdb keeps only in-frame clonotypes and omits some of them. This table holds 180,000 or so clones, 70% to 90% found once. Specimen: PBMCs. These receptors came from a woman aged 25 to 39 in good health and CMV-seronegative.

The chain is built from TRBV28 and TRBJ2-7, with 8 nucleotides matching TRBD1. The CDR3 loop spans 15 amino acids. V lost 2 bases to trimming and J lost 2 bases; unmatched junction nucleotides: 5. CDR1 is MDHEN and CDR2 is SYDVKM in the germline V gene. CDR3 protein: CASSLGRGLPYEQYF. The CDR3 bases are TGTGCCAGCAGTTTAGGCAGGGGGCTCCCCTACGAGCAGTACTTC. The full variable domain, in which reference TRBV28 and TRBJ2-7 provide the parts outside the CDR3, is DVKVTQSSRYLVKRTGEKVFLECVQDMDHENMFWYRQDPGLGLRLIYFSYDVKMKEKGDIPEGYSVSREKKERFSLILESASTNQTSMYLCASSLGRGLPYEQYFGPGTRLTVT.

The chain couples TRBV5-4 to TRBJ2-7; TRBD2 matches 10 bases. The germline V gene encodes CDR1 SGHNT and CDR2 YYREEE (reference sequence). The CDR3 totals 15 residues. Trimming cost V 3 bases and J 0 bases; bases outside gene matches: 3. For the CDR3, the DNA is TGTGCCAGCAGCTCTAGCGGGAGTTTCTCCTACGAGCAGTACTTC. Its translation is CASSSSGSFSYEQYF.

The chain joins TRBV28 to TRBJ1-2, with no clear D. The CDR3 spans 16 residues. Trimming stripped 5 bases from V and 1 base from J, with 17 bases between. CDR1 and CDR2 (germline): MDHEN, SYDVKM. The CDR3, as DNA: TGTGCCAGCAGTCCCCCACAAAGTCGGGGTAACTATGGCTACACCTTC. Its translation: CASSPPQSRGNYGYTF.

The rearrangement links TRBV4-2 to TRBJ2-5; TRBD2 agrees at 8 bases. This CDR3 has 17 residues. Germline V lookup: CDR1 LGHNA, CDR2 YNFKEQ. After removal of 1 base from V and 2 bases from J, the junction contained 9 bases not matched to a gene. CDR3 DNA sequence: TGTGCCAGCAGCCAAGCTCGGTCAAGCGGGGGTCAAGAGACCCAGTACTTC. It yields the protein CASSQARSSGGQETQYF.

Remarks on this clone: At one of its ends the junction is not consistent with the germline gene, which may arise from a read error. J is TRBJ2-2 and V is TRBV6-1, with D tentatively TRBD1 (6 bases). Germline-derived CDR1 and CDR2 are MNHNS and SASEGT. The CDR3 consists of 14 residues. CDR3 in amino acids: CAGSRDTYTGELFF. The CDR3 region has the DNA TGTGCCGGCAGCAGGGACACCTACACCGGGGAGCTGTTTTTT.

The V call is TRBV25-1, the J call TRBJ1-5, with TRBD1 as a possible D gene (5 bases). Germline assignment: CDR1 MGHDK and CDR2 SYGVNS. Trimming took off 1 base at V and 5 bases at J, with 9 bases between the two ends. The CDR3 is 14 residues long. This CDR3 is CASSEWGGDQPQHF. CDR3 bases: TGTGCCAGCAGTGAATGGGGCGGGGATCAGCCCCAGCATTTT.

The J gene is TRBJ2-5, the V gene TRBV5-6; TRBD2 is a possible D gene (5 bases). TRBJ2-7 matches the DNA end more closely, so the J call is doubtful. The CDR3 totals 15 residues. The germline CDR1 and CDR2 sequences are SGHDT and YYEEEE. The CDR3 loop is CASSLFVGDGYEQYF. CDR3 DNA: TGTGCCAGCAGCTTGTTTGTGGGAGACGGCTACGAGCAGTACTTC.

With respect to this clone: One end of the junction fails to match germline, which may point to a read error. V and J are TRBV18 and TRBJ2-7; D ambiguous. CDR3 size: 13 residues. Germline lookup yields CDR1 KGHSH and CDR2 LQKENI. The CDR3, as DNA: TGTGCCAGCTCACCTTCGGCTAGAGATAGTTACGACTTC. As protein: CASSPSARDSYDF.

This clone was recorded only once. The chain has TRBV15 and TRBJ1-1; 9 positions match TRBD1. This CDR3 contains 18 residues. The trim removed 3 bases at V and 5 bases at J, leaving 16 bases unmatched. Germline V gives CDR1 LNHNV, CDR2 YYDKDF (reference sequence). The CDR3: CATSSDRRTGGAGTEAFF. In DNA form, the CDR3 reads TGTGCCACCAGCAGCGACCGCCGAACAGGGGGCGCGGGGACTGAAGCTTTCTTT.